What follows is one T cell receptor (beta chain) and its context. The record originates from a study of T cells after somatic rescue of genetic block. Trimming shortened V by 3 bases and J by 0 bases, and 2 bases separated the two germline ends. The CDR3 is made up of 12 amino acids. Germline CDR1 SGHAT, CDR2 FQNNGV. Generated by immunoSEQ multiplex PCR, the TCRdb table keeps only in-frame clones and is missing some. There are about 67,000 clones in the sample; about 92% occur only once, and approximately 3% lies in the top ten. The clonotype was recovered from a man aged 40-55 years. This chain connects TRBV11-2 to TRBJ1-1; D is unclear. What was sequenced was peripheral blood mononuclear cells (PBMCs). The CDR3 protein is CASSFVNTEAFF. The CDR3 coding sequence is TGTGCCAGCAGCTTTGTGAACACTGAAGCTTTCTTT.